These 9 T cell receptor beta chains were all obtained from the same sample, sequenced in a study of T cells after yellow fever vaccination (dated by TCRdb to the late 2010s). Library method: 5' RACE. Instrument used: Illumina NovaSeq 6000. Using fastp at Q25 and MiXCR, TCRdb reprocessed the public reads and kept productive beta chains. Each entry is one CDR3 protein sequence, shown with its most common DNA and genes. For this sample there are around 250,000 distinct CDR3 sequences; 5.2% appear just once. Of the sample, approximately 3.5% is held by the ten largest clones. Taken with the paper, the label for treatment or condition translates to: live attenuated yellow fever vaccine strain. The starting material was CD4+ T cells sorted from PBMCs, obtained on the day of the yellow fever booster vaccination. The receptors stem from a man aged 18-30 years who received the YFV17D yellow fever vaccine.

This clonotype turned up a few times. This chain connects TRBV21-1 to TRBJ2-5. TRBV21-1 is deemed a pseudogene. CDR3 length equals 14 residues. DNA of the CDR3: TGTGCCAGCAGCAAAGGTACTTACCAAGAGACCCAGTACTTC. It yields the protein CASSKGTYQETQYF.

The J gene is TRBJ2-3, the V gene TRBV6-5, with 10 bases that match TRBD2. This CDR3 has 18 amino acids. The junction had 14 bases not matched to a gene; V was cut back by 6 bases and J by 2 bases. Per the germline V gene, CDR1 is MNHEY and CDR2 is SVGAGI. This CDR3 reads CASSSPSGGPNHTDTQYF. As DNA, the CDR3 is TGTGCCAGCAGCTCTCCTAGCGGGGGTCCCAATCACACAGATACGCAGTATTTT.

This clonotype has just a few counts. The rearrangement joins TRBV5-4 to TRBJ2-7, with 9 bases matching TRBD1. This CDR3 is 14 amino acids long. V was clipped by 5 bases and J by 3 bases; unmatched bases: 6. CDR1 and CDR2 from the germline V gene are SGHNT and YYREEE (reference sequence). DNA of the CDR3: TGTGCCAGCAGTCTTTCGGGACAGGGCTACGAGCAGTACTTC. This gives the protein CASSLSGQGYEQYF.

This clonotype was seen more than once but under ten times. The CDR3 is CSARDPAGTSTDTQYF. The CDR3 nucleotides read TGCAGTGCTAGAGATCCAGCGGGGACTAGCACAGATACGCAGTATTTT. This chain links TRBV20-1 with TRBJ2-3, with 7 bases identical to TRBD2. The length of the CDR3 is 16 residues. The J segment lost 0 bases and the V segment lost 0 bases, leaving 6 bases of the junction unmatched. In germline, CDR1 is DFQATT, CDR2 SNEGSKA (reference sequence).

Remarks on this clonotype: It is unclear where the CDR3 begins or ends on the DNA, so no DNA is shown, and the CDR3 is as TCRdb lists it. The V and J genes are TRBV23-1 and TRBJ2-2; the DNA was not used to check the table's D call, TRBD1. Being an ORF, TRBV23-1 has a function that is uncertain. The CDR3 spans 14 residues, counting both ends. The CDR3: CASSPRTRTGSCFF.

The chain recombines TRBV4-1 with TRBJ1-3, with 7 bases matching TRBD1. V lost 4 bases and J lost 0; bases outside the gene matches: 9. The CDR3 runs 17 residues. CDR1 is MGHRA, CDR2 YSYEKL, per germline. The CDR3 coding sequence is TGCGCCAGCAGCCCCTATTACAGGGGACTCTCTGGAAACACCATATATTTT. Its protein product is CASSPYYRGLSGNTIYF.

V and J are TRBV6-5 and TRBJ1-5, with 10 positions matching TRBD1. The CDR3 sequence is 16 residues long. Germline CDR1 MNHEY, CDR2 SVGAGI. V shed 7 bases, J shed 5 bases, and the junction held 11 bases outside the gene matches. CDR3 amino acids: CASKLTGGRLDQPQHF. The CDR3 DNA is TGTGCCAGCAAATTGACAGGGGGCCGATTAGATCAGCCCCAGCATTTT.

This clonotype was recorded a few times. The chain recombines TRBV11-3 with TRBJ2-1; D is unclear. CDR3 size: 12 residues. V was cut by 0 bases and J by 7 bases, with 4 bases left in between. CDR1 and CDR2 from the germline V gene are SGHNT and YENEEA. The chain's CDR3 is CASSLELNEQFF. In DNA, the CDR3 is TGTGCCAGCAGCTTAGAATTAAATGAGCAGTTCTTC. The whole variable domain, remainder taken from reference TRBV11-3 and TRBJ2-1, is EAGVVQSPRYKIIEKKQPVAFWCNPISGHNTLYWYLQNLGQGPELLIRYENEEAVDDSQLPKDRFSAERLKGVDSTLKIQPAELGDSAVYLCASSLELNEQFFGPGTRLTVL.

This clonotype was seen at least ten times. V is TRBV7-2 and J is TRBJ2-5, with 7 bases lining up with TRBD2. The CDR3 totals 14 residues. CDR1 is SGHTA, CDR2 FQGNSA, per germline. V gave up 5 bases and J gave up 2 bases; unmatched junction bases: 5. CDR3 sequence (DNA): TGTGCCAGCAGCCCTCAGCGGGGTCAAGAGACCCAGTACTTC. Translated, it gives CASSPQRGQETQYF.